Each of the 24 T cell receptor beta chains below was sequenced from the same sample in a study of shared clonotypes between healthy human individuals. Measured with immunoSEQ multiplex PCR; TCRdb has only the in-frame clones, and not every one. The table includes 600,000 to 750,000 clones, 60% to 80% detected once. Sequencing was done on a sample of memory CD4+ T cells sorted from blood. Subset here: CD45RA-negative fraction. The receptors were sampled from a woman aged 25 to 45 in good health.

The chain is built from TRBV5-4 and TRBJ1-1; D unclear. The CDR3 spans 13 residues. The germline V and J ends were trimmed by 3 bases and 11 bases, with 17 bases remaining between them. Germline V CDR1 and CDR2: SGHNT, YYREEE (reference sequence). The CDR3 region is CASSSPQVRTAFF. CDR3 DNA: TGTGCCAGCAGCTCCCCGCAGGTCCGAACGGCTTTCTTT.

Comments on this clone: This CDR3 is also generated by other DNA sequences in the sample. The rearrangement joins TRBV18 to TRBJ2-5; 8 bases line up with TRBD1. In germline, CDR1 is KGHSH, CDR2 LQKENI. This CDR3 has 14 amino acids. J lost 1 base, V lost 3 bases, and 1 base had no gene match. DNA for the CDR3: TGTGCCAGCTCACCTACAGGGGGCCAAGAGACCCAGTACTTC. This codes for CASSPTGGQETQYF.

The gene calls are TRBV19 and TRBJ1-6, with D hard to call. V lost 3 bases, J lost 9 bases, and 9 bases lay in between. Germline-derived CDR1 and CDR2 are LNHDA and SQIVND (reference sequence). The CDR3 consists of 13 residues. This CDR3 reads CASSIGSFSPLHF. Written as DNA, the CDR3 is TGTGCCAGTAGTATCGGGAGTTTTTCACCCCTCCACTTT.

This clone was counted a few times. This sequence joins TRBV28 and TRBJ1-1; possible D gene TRBD1, 6 bases. The CDR3 has 13 residues. Deletions cut 5 bases from V and 6 bases from J, with 13 bases between. Germline V lookup: CDR1 MDHEN, CDR2 SYDVKM. The CDR3: CASSPPGGPEAFF. The DNA of the CDR3 is TGTGCCAGCAGTCCCCCTGGGGGCCCTGAAGCTTTCTTT.

CDR3 bases: TGTGCCAGCAGTTTGGGGTCTAGCAATCAGCCCCAGCATTTT. Protein sequence: CASSLGSSNQPQHF. V gene TRBV6-5 combines with J gene TRBJ1-5, with D unclear. CDR3 length: 14 amino acids. Germline CDR1 reads MNHEY; CDR2 reads SVGAGI. The ends were cut back, 4 bases at V and 0 bases at J, with 7 bases in the middle.

The rearrangement uses TRBV2 and TRBJ2-7; 9 positions agree with TRBD1. V dropped 7 bases and J dropped 0; count of bases not matched to a gene: 4. The CDR3 consists of 14 residues. Germline V gene sequence: CDR1 SNHLY, CDR2 FYNNEI. Here the CDR3 DNA reads TGTGCCAGCAATGGACAGGGGCACTCCTACGAGCAGTACTTC. Residues: CASNGQGHSYEQYF.

The chain couples TRBV10-1 to TRBJ2-5; D unresolved. Germline lookup yields CDR1 WNHNN and CDR2 SYGVQD (reference sequence). The CDR3 loop spans 13 amino acids. V lost 10 bases and J 4 bases, leaving 16 bases between the germline ends. The CDR3 DNA reads as TGCGCCACTTCCCGGTCATTGGGAGAGACCCAGTACTTC. This gives the protein CATSRSLGETQYF.

This clone was counted a few times. This rearrangement joins TRBV6-1 to TRBJ1-4; D is unresolved. The CDR3 loop spans 11 amino acids. Deletions cut 7 bases from V and 6 bases from J, with 6 bases between. Germline loops: CDR1 MNHNS, CDR2 SASEGT. The CDR3 reads CASTRYEKLFF. DNA of the CDR3: TGTGCCAGCACTCGTTATGAAAAACTGTTTTTT.

The chain is built from TRBV12-2 and TRBJ2-7; the table's D gene call, TRBD2, was not cross checked with the DNA. TRBV12-2 is a documented pseudogene. This CDR3 spans 16 amino acids. The CDR3 DNA reads TGTGCAAGTCGCTGCCGCCCCTTAGAGGATACCTACGAGCAGTACTTC. This encodes CASRCRPLEDTYEQYF.

The chain joins TRBV18 to TRBJ1-1; D gene ambiguous. Trimming left V 4 bases short and J 6 bases short, with 15 bases between. CDR3 length: 14 amino acids. CDR1 is KGHSH, CDR2 LQKENI, per germline. CDR3 in DNA: TGTGCCAGCTCACAATCCATGGGCGGATCTGAAGCTTTCTTT. Its translation: CASSQSMGGSEAFF.

V usage is TRBV14 and J usage is TRBJ2-6; D gene uncertain. The V gene lost 5 bases and the J gene lost 0 bases, with 8 bases spanning the gap. Germline CDR1 reads SGHDN; CDR2 reads FVKESK. The CDR3 contains 15 residues. The CDR3 here is CASSSLFSGANVLTF. The CDR3 DNA reads as TGTGCCAGCAGCTCCTTGTTCTCTGGGGCCAACGTCCTGACTTTC. The full variable domain, rest sourced from reference TRBV14 and TRBJ2-6, is EAGVTQFPSHSVIEKGQTVTLRCDPISGHDNLYWYRRVMGKEIKFLLHFVKESKQDESGMPNNRFLAERTGGTYSTLKVQPAELEDSGVYFCASSSLFSGANVLTFGAGSRLTVL.

This clone was counted only a few times. J is TRBJ1-3 and V is TRBV11-2, with D hard to call. The germline V gene has CDR1 SGHAT and CDR2 FQNNGV. V lost 4 bases, J lost 0 bases, and 10 bases lay in between. The CDR3 length is 15 residues. CDR3 coding DNA: TGTGCCAGCAGCTCCTCTCTACTCTCTGGAAACACCATATATTTT. It encodes CASSSSLLSGNTIYF.

This clone was found a few times. V usage is TRBV6-6 and J usage is TRBJ1-3; 7 bases map to TRBD1. Germline V lookup: CDR1 MNHNY, CDR2 SVGAGI (reference sequence). This CDR3 has 14 amino acids. V gave up 2 bases and J gave up 7 bases; unmatched junction bases: 5. As DNA, the CDR3 is TGTGCCAGCAGTTACAAAACAGGGGCTAACACCATATATTTT. This encodes CASSYKTGANTIYF.

Remarks on this clone: This sample includes further DNA sequences coding for the same CDR3. This chain connects TRBV2 to TRBJ2-1, with a weak D call TRBD2 (5 bases). Trimming cost V 4 bases and J 0 bases, with 10 bases left between them. The CDR3 loop spans 15 amino acids. Germline values: CDR1 SNHLY, CDR2 FYNNEI. CDR3 amino acids: CASSAPGSSYNEQFF. The CDR3 DNA follows: TGTGCCAGCAGTGCTCCTGGGAGCTCCTACAATGAGCAGTTCTTC.

The chain joins TRBV28 to TRBJ1-2, with D possibly matching TRBD1 (5 bases). V lost 4 bases and J 8 bases, leaving 29 bases between the germline ends. This CDR3 contains 18 residues. Germline CDR1 is MDHEN and CDR2 is SYDVKM. CDR3 protein: CASSSQGYTPGLEPGYTF. The CDR3 bases are TGTGCCAGCAGTTCCCAGGGTTATACCCCGGGACTGGAACCGGGCTACACCTTC.

The chain links TRBV18 to TRBJ1-3; a weak D match, TRBD1 (5 bases). Germline CDR1 KGHSH, CDR2 LQKENI. The CDR3 has 15 residues. Trimming stripped 6 bases from V and 0 bases from J, with 12 bases between. The CDR3 sequence is CASSHGGRSGNTIYF. DNA for the CDR3: TGTGCCAGCTCCCACGGGGGACGCTCTGGAAACACCATATATTTT.

The chain links TRBV6-5 to TRBJ1-3; D remains unclear. The CDR3 is made up of 15 amino acids. Germline CDR1 MNHEY, CDR2 SVGAGI. V was clipped by 4 bases and J by 4 bases, with 14 bases between them. The CDR3 is CASSLDGRGGNTIYF. For the CDR3, the DNA is TGTGCCAGCAGTTTGGACGGGCGCGGAGGAAACACCATATATTTT.

The V call is TRBV7-7, the J call TRBJ2-2; TRBD1 agrees at 7 bases. CDR1 is SSHAT and CDR2 is FNYEAQ in the germline V gene (reference sequence). The ends lost 3 bases at V and 1 base at J; junction bases unmatched: 5. CDR3 length: 16 residues. The CDR3 DNA is TGTGCCAGCAGCTTGGAGACAGGGCGGAACACCGGGGAGCTGTTTTTT. This encodes CASSLETGRNTGELFF. Full variable domain (rest looked up from reference TRBV7-7 and TRBJ2-2): GAGVSQSPRYKVTKRGQDVTLRCDPISSHATLYWYQQALGQGPEFLTYFNYEAQPDKSGLPSDRFSAERPEGSISTLTIQRTEQRDSAMYRCASSLETGRNTGELFFGEGSRLTVL.

Regarding this clone: One end of the junction does not line up with germline, which may come from a read error. The rearrangement joins TRBV7-8 to TRBJ2-5, with 14 bases identical to TRBD2. CDR1 and CDR2 (germline): SGHVS, FQNEAQ. There are 18 residues in the CDR3. The CDR3 loop is CASSFGLAGGPEDPRSNF. For the CDR3, the DNA is TGTGCCAGCAGCTTTGGACTAGCGGGAGGTCCCGAAGATCCGCGTAGTAACTTC.

The genes are TRBV2 and TRBJ2-5; tentatively, D is TRBD2 (5 bases). V lost 2 bases to trimming and J lost 5 bases, with 15 bases between them. Looked up from germline, CDR1 is SNHLY and CDR2 is FYNNEI. This CDR3 is built from 15 residues. As DNA, the CDR3 is TGTGCCAGCAGTGAATTGGACTCTTCAAGGGAGACCCAGTACTTC. It yields the protein CASSELDSSRETQYF.

The chain recombines TRBV5-1 with TRBJ2-2; D is unclear. CDR1 is SGHRS, CDR2 YFSETQ, per germline. This CDR3 region has 14 residues. Trimming removed 4 bases at V and 4 bases at J, with 11 bases between. The CDR3 DNA follows: TGCGCCAGCAGCCTGGACGGCTTCACCGGGGAGCTGTTTTTT. Its protein is CASSLDGFTGELFF.

The rearrangement joins TRBV4-2 to TRBJ2-1; D not resolved. Germline V gene lookup returns CDR1 LGHNA and CDR2 YNFKEQ. Trimming cost V 1 base and J 2 bases, with 9 bases left between them. The CDR3 has 15 amino acids. The CDR3 DNA sequence: TGTGCCAGCAGCCAAGCGGACCAAACCTACAATGAGCAGTTCTTC. Protein sequence: CASSQADQTYNEQFF.

The CDR3 nucleotides read TGTGCCAGCGGAAGACTAGCGGGGGACACAGATACGCAGTATTTT. It is translated as CASGRLAGDTDTQYF. The chain carries TRBV6-6 and TRBJ2-3, with 12 bases lining up with TRBD2. CDR3 size: 15 residues. Unmatched junction bases numbered 5, after V lost 8 bases and J lost 2 bases. In germline, CDR1 is MNHNY, CDR2 SVGAGI (reference sequence).

On this clone itself: The identical CDR3 is also encoded by other nucleotide sequences in the sample. The gene calls are TRBV30 and TRBJ1-1; 9 positions agree with TRBD1. After removal of 3 bases from V and 4 bases from J, the junction contained 3 bases not matched to a gene. The germline gives CDR1 GTSNPN, CDR2 SVGIG (reference sequence). The CDR3 loop spans 13 amino acids. DNA for the CDR3: TGTGCCTGGAGAGGACAGGGGTTCACTGAAGCTTTCTTT. This translates into CAWRGQGFTEAFF.